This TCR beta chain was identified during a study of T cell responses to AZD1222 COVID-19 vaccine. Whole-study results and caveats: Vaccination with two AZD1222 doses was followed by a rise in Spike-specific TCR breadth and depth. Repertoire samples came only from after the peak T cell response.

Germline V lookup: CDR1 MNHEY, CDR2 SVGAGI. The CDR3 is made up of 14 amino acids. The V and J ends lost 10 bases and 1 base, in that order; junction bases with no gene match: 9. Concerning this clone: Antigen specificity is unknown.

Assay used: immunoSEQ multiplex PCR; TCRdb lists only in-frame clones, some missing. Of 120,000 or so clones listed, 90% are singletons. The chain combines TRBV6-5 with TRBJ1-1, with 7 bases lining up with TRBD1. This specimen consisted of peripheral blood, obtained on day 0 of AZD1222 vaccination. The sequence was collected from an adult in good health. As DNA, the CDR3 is TGTGCCACCGTCCTCTGGACAGGGAACACTGAAGCTTTCTTT. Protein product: CATVLWTGNTEAFF.